This TCR beta chain was found in a study of PD-1 blockade in classical Hodgkin lymphoma. Germline CDR1 reads SNHLY; CDR2 reads FYNNEI. Losses at the gene ends were 6 bases for V and 6 bases for J; bases not matched to a gene: 12. The CDR3 totals 16 residues. Profiling relied on immunoSEQ multiplex PCR, and the TCRdb table lists in-frame clones only, not all of them. Found here are tens of thousands of clones, around 80% of them singletons; the top ten hold over 7.5%. Documented time point: cycle 4 day 1 (C4D1), after less than seven weeks of nivolumab. Every patient relapsed after autologous stem cell transplantation, and brentuximab vedotin exposure varied.

The material was peripheral blood mononuclear cells (PBMCs), obtained before the fourth cycle of nivolumab. The J gene is TRBJ1-4, the V gene TRBV2; 8 bases fit TRBD1. The origin of this receptor is a human donor with classical Hodgkin lymphoma. CDR3 nucleotides: TGTGCCAGCAGCATCAGACAGGGGAGGGGAGATGAAAAACTGTTTTTT. Translated, it gives CASSIRQGRGDEKLFF.